The 6 T cell receptor beta chains presented below share a single source sample, sequenced in a study of T cell responses to AZD1222 COVID-19 vaccine. The method was immunoSEQ multiplex PCR; TCRdb's version includes in-frame clones alone and lacks a portion of them. The sample has around 120,000 clones; 93% are singletons. The source was peripheral blood, collected on day 0 of AZD1222 vaccination. The receptors stem from an adult in good health.

The J gene is TRBJ1-2, the V gene TRBV28; weak D call: TRBD1 (5 bases). The CDR3 spans 13 residues. Germline lookup yields CDR1 MDHEN and CDR2 SYDVKM. Trimming took 7 bases from V and 4 from J, leaving 13 bases between them. The CDR3 spells CASTITGPYGYTF. The DNA for the CDR3 is TGTGCCAGCACCATTACAGGCCCCTATGGCTACACCTTC.

V and J are TRBV5-1 and TRBJ2-5; 12 bases match TRBD1. V lost 4 bases and J lost 0; bases outside the gene matches: 13. The CDR3 sequence is 19 residues long. Germline CDR1 reads SGHRS; CDR2 reads YFSETQ. The CDR3 DNA sequence: TGCGCCAGCAGCCCGGGACAGGGGGCTATTGGGCCGTACCAAGAGACCCAGTACTTC. Amino acids: CASSPGQGAIGPYQETQYF.

The V gene is TRBV7-3, the J gene TRBJ2-1; D is unclear. CDR3 length equals 15 residues. Germline CDR1 SGHTA, CDR2 FQGTGA. V lost 2 bases and J lost 2, with 10 bases in between. The CDR3 bases are TGTGCCAGCAGCTTATCCTGGGAAACCTACAATGAGCAGTTCTTC. Residues: CASSLSWETYNEQFF.

This clone is a singleton in its sample. The chain recombines TRBV10-2 with TRBJ2-3, with D maybe TRBD2 (5 bases). Germline lookup yields CDR1 WSHSY and CDR2 SAAADI. There are 14 residues in the CDR3. V lost 9 bases and J lost 1, with 14 bases in between. The CDR3 protein is CARGPSGGTDTQYF. DNA of the CDR3: TGCGCCAGAGGCCCCAGCGGTGGCACAGATACGCAGTATTTT.

The chain links TRBV4-1 to TRBJ1-1, with D uncertain. The CDR3 extends over 14 amino acids. Germline V gene lookup returns CDR1 MGHRA and CDR2 YSYEKL. The ends were cut back, 10 bases at V and 0 bases at J, with 15 bases in the middle. CDR3 DNA sequence: TGCGCCACTCAACGCGAGAGCATGAACACTGAAGCTTTCTTT. Translating gives CATQRESMNTEAFF.

This chain links TRBV5-1 with TRBJ2-3; 7 nucleotides line up with TRBD2. The ends lost 4 bases at V and 3 bases at J; junction bases unmatched: 8. The germline CDR1 and CDR2 sequences are SGHRS and YFSETQ. The CDR3 spans 15 residues. The CDR3 loop is CASSMSGGRTDTQYF. The CDR3, as DNA: TGCGCCAGCAGCATGAGTGGCGGGAGAACAGATACGCAGTATTTT.